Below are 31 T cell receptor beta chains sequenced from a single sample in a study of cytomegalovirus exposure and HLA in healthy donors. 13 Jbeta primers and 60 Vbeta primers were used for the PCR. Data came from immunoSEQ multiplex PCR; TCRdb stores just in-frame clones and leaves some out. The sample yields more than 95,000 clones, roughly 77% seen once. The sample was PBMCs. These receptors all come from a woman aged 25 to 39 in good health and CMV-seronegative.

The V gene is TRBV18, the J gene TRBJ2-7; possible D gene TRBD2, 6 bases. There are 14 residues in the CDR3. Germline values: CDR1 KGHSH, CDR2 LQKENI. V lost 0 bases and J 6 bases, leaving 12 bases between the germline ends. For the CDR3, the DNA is TGTGCCAGCTCACCACCGGAGGGGATTGGCGAGCAGTACTTC. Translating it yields CASSPPEGIGEQYF.

The chain's CDR3 is CASSQEVRGQRGYTF. The CDR3 nucleotides read TGCGCCAGCAGCCAAGAGGTGAGGGGGCAACGTGGCTACACCTTC. The chain has TRBV4-3 and TRBJ1-2; the match to TRBD1 covers 7 bases. V was clipped by 0 bases and J by 7 bases; unmatched bases: 8. CDR1 LGHNA and CDR2 YSLEER come from the germline V gene. The CDR3 contains 15 residues.

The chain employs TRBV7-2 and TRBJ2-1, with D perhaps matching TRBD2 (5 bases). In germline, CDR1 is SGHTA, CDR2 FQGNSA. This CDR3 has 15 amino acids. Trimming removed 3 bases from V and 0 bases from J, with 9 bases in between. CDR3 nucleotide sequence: TGTGCCAGCAGCTTCGGACTTTACTCCTACAATGAGCAGTTCTTC. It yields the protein CASSFGLYSYNEQFF.

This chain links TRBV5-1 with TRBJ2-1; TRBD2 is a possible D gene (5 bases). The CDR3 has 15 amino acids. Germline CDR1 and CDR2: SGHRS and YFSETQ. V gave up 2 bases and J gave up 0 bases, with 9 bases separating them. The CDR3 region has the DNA TGCGCCAGCAGCTTTGGCGGGCGCTCCTACAATGAGCAGTTCTTC. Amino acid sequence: CASSFGGRSYNEQFF.

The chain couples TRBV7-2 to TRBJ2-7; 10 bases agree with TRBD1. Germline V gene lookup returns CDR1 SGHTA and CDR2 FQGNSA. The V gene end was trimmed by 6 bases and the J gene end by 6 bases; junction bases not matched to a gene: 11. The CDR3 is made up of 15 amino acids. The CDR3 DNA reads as TGTGCCAGCAGACCAGGGACAGGGGAAGGAGGCGAGCAGTACTTC. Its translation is CASRPGTGEGGEQYF.

The DNA for the CDR3 is TGTGCCAGCAGCTCACAGGGGGACGAGCAGTACTTC. Translation gives CASSSQGDEQYF. The chain joins TRBV7-9 to TRBJ2-7, with 8 bases fitting TRBD1. Per the germline V gene, CDR1 is SEHNR and CDR2 is FQNEAQ (reference sequence). V shed 4 bases, J shed 5 bases, and the junction held 1 base outside the gene matches. This CDR3 has 12 residues.

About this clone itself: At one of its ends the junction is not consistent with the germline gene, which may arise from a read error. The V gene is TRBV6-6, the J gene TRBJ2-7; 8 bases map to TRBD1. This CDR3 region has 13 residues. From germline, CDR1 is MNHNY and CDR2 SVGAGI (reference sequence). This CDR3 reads CATSIGQGYEQCF. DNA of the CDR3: TGTGCCACCTCTATTGGACAGGGTTACGAGCAGTGCTTC.

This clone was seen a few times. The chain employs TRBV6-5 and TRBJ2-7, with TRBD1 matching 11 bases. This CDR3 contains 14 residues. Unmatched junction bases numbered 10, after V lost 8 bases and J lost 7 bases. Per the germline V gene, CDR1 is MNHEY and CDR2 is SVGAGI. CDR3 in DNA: TGTGCCAGCGGCCTTGGGACAGGGGGACTTGAGCAGTACTTC. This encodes CASGLGTGGLEQYF.

CDR3: CASTIGQGDEQYF. The CDR3 DNA sequence: TGTGCCAGCACCATCGGACAGGGTGACGAGCAGTACTTC. This chain connects TRBV5-4 to TRBJ2-7, with 8 positions matching TRBD1. CDR3 size: 13 residues. Germline CDR1 is SGHNT and CDR2 is YYREEE (reference sequence). Trimming removed 6 bases from V and 5 bases from J; junction bases left unmatched: 7.

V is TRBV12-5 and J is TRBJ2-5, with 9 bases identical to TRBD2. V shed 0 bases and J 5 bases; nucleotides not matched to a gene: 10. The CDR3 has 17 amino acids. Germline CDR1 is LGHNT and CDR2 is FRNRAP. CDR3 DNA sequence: TGTGCTAGTGGTTTGGTCTCTAGCGGGGAGTTTAGGGAGACCCAGTACTTC. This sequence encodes CASGLVSSGEFRETQYF.

This CDR3 reads CASSLNREKLFF. The CDR3 bases are TGTGCCAGCAGCTTAAACAGGGAAAAACTGTTTTTT. The chain is built from TRBV7-9 and TRBJ1-4, with D perhaps TRBD1 (5 bases). This CDR3 has 12 residues. Germline V gene data show CDR1 as SEHNR and CDR2 as FQNEAQ (reference sequence). The germline V and J ends were trimmed by 2 bases and 8 bases, with 6 bases remaining between them.

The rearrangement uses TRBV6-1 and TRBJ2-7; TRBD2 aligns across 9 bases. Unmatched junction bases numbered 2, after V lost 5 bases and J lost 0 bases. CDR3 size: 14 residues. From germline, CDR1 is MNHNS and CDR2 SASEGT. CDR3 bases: TGTGCCAGCAGTCCGGGACTAGCCTCCTACGAGCAGTACTTC. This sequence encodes CASSPGLASYEQYF.

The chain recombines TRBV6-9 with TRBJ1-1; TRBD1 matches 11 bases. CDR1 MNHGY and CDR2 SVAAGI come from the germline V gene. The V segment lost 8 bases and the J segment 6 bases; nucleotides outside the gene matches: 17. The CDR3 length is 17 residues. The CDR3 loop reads CASCPSRDRGFLSEAFF. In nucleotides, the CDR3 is TGTGCCAGCTGCCCGAGCCGGGACAGGGGGTTCTTGTCTGAAGCTTTCTTT.

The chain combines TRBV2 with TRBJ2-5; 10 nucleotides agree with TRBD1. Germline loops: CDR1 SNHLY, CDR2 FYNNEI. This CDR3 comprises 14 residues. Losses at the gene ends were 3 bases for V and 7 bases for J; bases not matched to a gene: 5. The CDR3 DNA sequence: TGTGCCAGCAGTGAGACAGGGGGCCGGGGGACCCAGTACTTC. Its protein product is CASSETGGRGTQYF.

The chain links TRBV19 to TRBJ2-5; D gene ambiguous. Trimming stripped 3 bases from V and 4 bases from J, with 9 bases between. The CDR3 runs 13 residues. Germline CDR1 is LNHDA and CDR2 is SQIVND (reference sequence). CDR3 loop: CASSIQRRETQYF. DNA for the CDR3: TGTGCCAGTAGTATCCAGCGTAGAGAGACCCAGTACTTC.

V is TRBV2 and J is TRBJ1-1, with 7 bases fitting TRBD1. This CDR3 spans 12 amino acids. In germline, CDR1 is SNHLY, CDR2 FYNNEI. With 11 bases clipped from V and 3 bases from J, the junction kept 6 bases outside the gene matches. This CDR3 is CAARGRDTEAFF. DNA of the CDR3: TGTGCCGCAAGGGGGCGGGACACTGAAGCTTTCTTT. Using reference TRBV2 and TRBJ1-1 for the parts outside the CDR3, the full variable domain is EPEVTQTPSHQVTQMGQEVILRCVPISNHLYFYWYRQILGQKVEFLVSFYNNEISEKSEIFDDQFSVERPDGSNFTLKIRSTKLEDSAMYFCAARGRDTEAFFGQGTRLTVV.

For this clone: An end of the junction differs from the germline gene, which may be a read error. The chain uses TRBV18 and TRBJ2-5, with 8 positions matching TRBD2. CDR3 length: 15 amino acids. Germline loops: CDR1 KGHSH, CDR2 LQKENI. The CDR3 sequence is CASSPGTSGQEIQYF. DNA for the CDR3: TGTGCCAGCTCACCGGGTACTAGCGGACAAGAGATCCAGTACTTC. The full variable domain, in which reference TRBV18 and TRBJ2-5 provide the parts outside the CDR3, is NAGVMQNPRHLVRRRGQEARLRCSPMKGHSHVYWYRQLPEEGLKFMVYLQKENIIDESGMPKERFSAEFPKEGPSILRIQQVVRGDSAAYFCASSPGTSGQEIQYFGPGTRLLVL.

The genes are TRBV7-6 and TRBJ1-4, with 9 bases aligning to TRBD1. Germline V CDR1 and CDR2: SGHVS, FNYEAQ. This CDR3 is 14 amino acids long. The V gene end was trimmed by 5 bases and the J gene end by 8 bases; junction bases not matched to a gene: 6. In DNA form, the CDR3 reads TGTGCCAGCAGCCCAGGGACAGGGAGGGAAAAACTGTTTTTT. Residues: CASSPGTGREKLFF.

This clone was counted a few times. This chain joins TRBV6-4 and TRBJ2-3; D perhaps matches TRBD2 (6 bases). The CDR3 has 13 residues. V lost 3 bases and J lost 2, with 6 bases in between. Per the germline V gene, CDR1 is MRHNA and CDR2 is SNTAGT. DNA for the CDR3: TGTGCCAGCAGTGAGCGGGACACAGATACGCAGTATTTT. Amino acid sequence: CASSERDTDTQYF.

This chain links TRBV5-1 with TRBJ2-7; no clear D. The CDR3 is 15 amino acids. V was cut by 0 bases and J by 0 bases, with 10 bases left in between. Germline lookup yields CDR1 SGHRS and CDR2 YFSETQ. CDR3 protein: CASSLGAGSSYEQYF. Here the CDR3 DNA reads TGCGCCAGCAGCTTGGGGGCAGGTTCCTCCTACGAGCAGTACTTC.

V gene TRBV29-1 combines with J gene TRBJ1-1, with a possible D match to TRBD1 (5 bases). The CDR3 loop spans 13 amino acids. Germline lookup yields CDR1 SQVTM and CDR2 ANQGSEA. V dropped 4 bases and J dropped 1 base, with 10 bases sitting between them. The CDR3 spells CSVAGLRNTEAFF. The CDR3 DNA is TGCAGCGTTGCAGGGTTGAGGAACACTGAAGCTTTCTTT.

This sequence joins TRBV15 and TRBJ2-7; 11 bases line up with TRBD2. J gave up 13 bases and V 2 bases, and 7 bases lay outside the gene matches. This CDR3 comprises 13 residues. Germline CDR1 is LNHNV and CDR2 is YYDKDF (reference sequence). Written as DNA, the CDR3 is TGTGCCACCAGCAGACTAGCGGGAGGCCCCGTTTACTTC. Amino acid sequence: CATSRLAGGPVYF.

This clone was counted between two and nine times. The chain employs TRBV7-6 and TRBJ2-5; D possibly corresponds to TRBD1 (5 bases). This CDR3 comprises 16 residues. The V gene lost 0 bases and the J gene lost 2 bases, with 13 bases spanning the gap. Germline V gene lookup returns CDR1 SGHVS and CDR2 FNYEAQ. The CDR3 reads CASSLAIYRLQETQYF. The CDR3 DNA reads TGTGCCAGCAGCTTAGCGATCTACAGGTTGCAAGAGACCCAGTACTTC.

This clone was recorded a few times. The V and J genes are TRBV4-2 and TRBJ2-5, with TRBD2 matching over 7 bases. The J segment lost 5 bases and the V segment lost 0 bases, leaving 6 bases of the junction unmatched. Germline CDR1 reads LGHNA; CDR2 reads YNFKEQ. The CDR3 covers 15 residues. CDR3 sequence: CASSQDAGREETQYF. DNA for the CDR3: TGTGCCAGCAGCCAAGATGCCGGGCGGGAGGAGACCCAGTACTTC.

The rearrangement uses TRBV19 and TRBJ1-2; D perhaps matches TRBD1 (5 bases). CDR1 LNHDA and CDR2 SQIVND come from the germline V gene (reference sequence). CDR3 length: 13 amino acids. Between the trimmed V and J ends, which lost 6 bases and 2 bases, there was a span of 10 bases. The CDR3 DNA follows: TGTGCCAGTAGCGCAGGGTGGAACTATGGCTACACCTTC. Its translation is CASSAGWNYGYTF.

The CDR3 sequence: CSGGLLLTGRIEAFF. The CDR3 bases are TGCAGCGGCGGACTATTACTGACAGGGCGGATTGAAGCTTTCTTT. V gene TRBV29-1 combines with J gene TRBJ1-1; TRBD1 agrees at 7 bases. The length of the CDR3 is 15 residues. The V gene end was trimmed by 7 bases and the J gene end by 7 bases; junction bases not matched to a gene: 18. Germline assignment: CDR1 SQVTM and CDR2 ANQGSEA.

The CDR3 is CASSSPGRQGSYEQYF. CDR3 bases: TGTGCCAGCAGCTCCCCCGGCCGTCAGGGGTCGTACGAGCAGTACTTC. The rearrangement joins TRBV11-3 to TRBJ2-7; D may be TRBD1 (6 bases). The V gene's germline CDR1 is SGHNT and CDR2 YENEEA. The V and J ends lost 4 bases and 4 bases respectively, with 20 bases between them. This CDR3 has 16 residues.

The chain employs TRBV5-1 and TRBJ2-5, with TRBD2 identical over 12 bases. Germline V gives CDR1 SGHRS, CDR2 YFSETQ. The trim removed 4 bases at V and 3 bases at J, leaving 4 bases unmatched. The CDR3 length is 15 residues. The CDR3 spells CASSRRLAGEETQYF. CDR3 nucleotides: TGCGCCAGCAGCCGCCGACTAGCGGGAGAAGAGACCCAGTACTTC.

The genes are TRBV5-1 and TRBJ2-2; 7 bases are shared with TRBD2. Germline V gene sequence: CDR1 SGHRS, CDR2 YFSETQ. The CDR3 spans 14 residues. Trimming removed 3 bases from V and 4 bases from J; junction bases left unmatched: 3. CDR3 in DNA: TGCGCCAGCAGCTCCCCGGGGGGCACCGGGGAGCTGTTTTTT. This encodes CASSSPGGTGELFF.

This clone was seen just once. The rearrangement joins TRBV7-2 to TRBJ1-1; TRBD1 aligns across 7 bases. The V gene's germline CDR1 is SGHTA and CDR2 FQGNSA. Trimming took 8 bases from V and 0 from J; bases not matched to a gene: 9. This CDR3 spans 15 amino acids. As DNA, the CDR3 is TGTGCCAGCTTAAAGGGGGCGAAACTGAACACTGAAGCTTTCTTT. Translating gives CASLKGAKLNTEAFF.

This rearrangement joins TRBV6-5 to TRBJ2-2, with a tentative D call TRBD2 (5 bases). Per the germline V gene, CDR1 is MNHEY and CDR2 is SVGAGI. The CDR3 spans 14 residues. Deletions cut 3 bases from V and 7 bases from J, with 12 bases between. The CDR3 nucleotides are TGTGCCAGCAGTTATGGACTCGCGGTCGGGGAGCTGTTTTTT. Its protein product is CASSYGLAVGELFF.